The 17 T cell receptor beta chains below were found in one sample sequenced in a study of neurological immune-mediated disorders. From the 5' RACE reads, TCRdb called clonotypes with MiXCR, one entry per CDR3 protein. Of roughly 65,000 distinct CDR3 sequences in the sample, more than 4.5% are singletons; the top ten hold about 5.7%. Material: PBMCs. The receptors were sampled from a human donor with multiple sclerosis. The donor label of this sample is uncertain.

Worth noting for this clonotype: A much larger clone lies a single base off, so this may be a read error. CDR3 region: CSAWTGDSNEKLFF. CDR3 sequence (DNA): TGCAGTGCATGGACAGGGGACTCCAATGAAAAACTGTTTTTT. The chain links TRBV20-1 to TRBJ1-4; 9 bases line up with TRBD1. Trimming removed 6 bases from V and 5 bases from J; junction bases left unmatched: 7. There are 14 residues in the CDR3. The germline CDR1 and CDR2 sequences are DFQATT and SNEGSKA (reference sequence).

This clonotype has a count of ten or more. This sequence joins TRBV5-1 and TRBJ2-7; possible D gene TRBD2, 6 bases. The CDR3 length is 15 residues. CDR1 SGHRS and CDR2 YFSETQ come from the germline V gene. The V end lost 0 bases, the J end lost 3 bases, and 13 bases lay between the germline ends. CDR3: CASSLGRGRVYEQYF. CDR3 sequence (DNA): TGCGCCAGCAGCTTGGGGAGGGGAAGGGTCTACGAGCAGTACTTC.

This clonotype has at least ten counts. This chain links TRBV15 with TRBJ2-1; D unclear. Germline loops: CDR1 LNHNV, CDR2 YYDKDF (reference sequence). The CDR3 covers 16 residues. V was clipped by 0 bases and J by 0 bases, with 9 bases between them. CDR3 DNA sequence: TGTGCCACCAGCAGAGATATCCAGCTCTCCTACAATGAGCAGTTCTTC. This translates into CATSRDIQLSYNEQFF.

This clonotype was found many times. V and J are TRBV6-6 and TRBJ2-1; D remains ambiguous. The CDR3 totals 17 residues. Germline CDR1 MNHNY, CDR2 SVGAGI (reference sequence). The ends were cut back, 0 bases at V and 4 bases at J, with 16 bases in the middle. The CDR3 spells CASSYSGSPRKYNEQFF. In DNA form, the CDR3 reads TGTGCCAGCAGTTACTCGGGGTCTCCTAGGAAGTACAATGAGCAGTTCTTC.

The sample holds many counts of this clonotype. The genes are TRBV12-3 or TRBV12-4 and TRBJ2-3; D is unresolved. The CDR3 has 13 amino acids. V was pared by 7 bases and J by 5 bases, with 13 bases between. CDR3 residues: CASTPGSRDTQYF. The CDR3, as DNA: TGTGCCAGCACCCCCGGCTCTCGAGATACGCAGTATTTT.

Many counts were recorded for this clonotype. V is TRBV5-1 and J is TRBJ2-2; the D gene is possibly TRBD1 (6 bases). Germline V CDR1 and CDR2: SGHRS, YFSETQ. The CDR3 consists of 14 residues. V gave up 1 base and J gave up 6 bases, with 10 bases separating them. CDR3 amino acids: CASSLSTGSGELFF. The CDR3 region has the DNA TGCGCCAGCAGCTTGTCTACAGGGTCCGGGGAGCTGTTTTTT.

This clonotype was observed many times. The rearrangement links TRBV3-1 to TRBJ1-6; a weak D match, TRBD1 (5 bases). From germline, CDR1 is LGHDT and CDR2 YNNKEL (reference sequence). The CDR3 runs to 15 residues. V was pared by 1 base and J by 10 bases, with 14 bases between. Here the CDR3 DNA reads TGTGCCAGCAGCCAAGGGTACGGGGGATCGTCACCCCTCCACTTT. This sequence encodes CASSQGYGGSSPLHF.

This clonotype was counted many times. The chain combines TRBV4-1 with TRBJ1-2; 7 bases align to TRBD1. The CDR3 is 14 amino acids. The germline V gene encodes CDR1 MGHRA and CDR2 YSYEKL. Trimming removed 4 bases from V and 4 bases from J; junction bases left unmatched: 6. CDR3 DNA sequence: TGCGCCAGCAGCCCGGGACAGAGCTCCTATGGCTACACCTTC. It codes for CASSPGQSSYGYTF.

This clonotype came up many times. The J gene is TRBJ1-2, the V gene TRBV3-1; D may be TRBD1 (6 bases). Germline-derived CDR1 and CDR2 are LGHDT and YNNKEL (reference sequence). The CDR3 is 16 amino acids. Trimming left V 0 bases short and J 4 bases short, with 15 bases between. The CDR3: CASSQESLGTLYGYTF. As DNA, the CDR3 is TGTGCCAGCAGCCAAGAATCCCTCGGGACACTCTATGGCTACACCTTC.

This clonotype was recorded many times. V gene TRBV5-1 combines with J gene TRBJ2-3; 8 bases line up with TRBD1. With 3 bases clipped from V and 1 base from J, the junction kept 7 bases outside the gene matches. There are 16 residues in the CDR3. Germline assignment: CDR1 SGHRS and CDR2 YFSETQ. As DNA, the CDR3 is TGCGCCAGCAGCTATACAGGGGGACGCGGCACAGATACGCAGTATTTT. Translating it yields CASSYTGGRGTDTQYF.

This chain joins TRBV19 and TRBJ1-5, with D possibly being TRBD1 (5 bases). V lost 0 bases and J lost 7, with 13 bases in between. CDR1 LNHDA and CDR2 SQIVND come from the germline V gene (reference sequence). The CDR3 consists of 15 residues. Written as DNA, the CDR3 is TGTGCCAGTAGTATAGACGGGGCAGGAGGACAGCCCCAGCATTTT. Translation: CASSIDGAGGQPQHF. Full variable domain (outside the CDR3, taken from reference TRBV19 and TRBJ1-5): DGGITQSPKYLFRKEGQNVTLSCEQNLNHDAMYWYRQDPGQGLRLIYYSQIVNDFQKGDIAEGYSVSREKKESFPLTVTSAQKNPTAFYLCASSIDGAGGQPQHFGDGTRLSIL.

This clonotype was observed at least ten times. V usage is TRBV27 and J usage is TRBJ2-7, with TRBD2 as a possible D gene (6 bases). Deletions cut 6 bases from V and 7 bases from J, with 16 bases between. The germline V gene encodes CDR1 MNHEY and CDR2 SMNVEV (reference sequence). The CDR3 is 13 amino acids. The CDR3 DNA sequence: TGTGCCAGCAGCCCCCTTGGGGGGATGGAGCAGTACTTC. Translating it yields CASSPLGGMEQYF.

This clonotype was seen ten or more times. The V gene is TRBV5-1, the J gene TRBJ2-4; D might be TRBD1 or TRBD2, each matching 7 bases. The germline V gene has CDR1 SGHRS and CDR2 YFSETQ. V was cut by 3 bases and J by 6 bases, with 13 bases left in between. The CDR3 runs 14 residues. The CDR3 is CASSWEGAGNIQYF. The CDR3 DNA is TGCGCCAGCAGCTGGGAGGGGGCCGGAAACATTCAGTACTTC.

There are many counts of this clonotype. The chain recombines TRBV20-1 with TRBJ1-1, with 8 bases identical to TRBD1. V dropped 0 bases and J dropped 4; count of bases not matched to a gene: 4. The CDR3 totals 14 residues. The V gene's germline CDR1 is DFQATT and CDR2 SNEGSKA (reference sequence). This chain's CDR3 is CSARDSDRVTEAFF. The DNA of the CDR3 is TGCAGTGCTAGAGATTCGGACAGGGTCACTGAAGCTTTCTTT.

This clonotype has just a few counts. The rearrangement joins TRBV11-2 to TRBJ1-4; 7 bases line up with TRBD1. Germline V gives CDR1 SGHAT, CDR2 FQNNGV. The CDR3 length is 17 residues. V lost 1 base to trimming and J lost 8 bases; unmatched junction nucleotides: 13. CDR3 nucleotides: TGTGCCAGCAGCTTAGCCCAACGTCCCAACAGGGGCGAAAAACTGTTTTTT. It specifies CASSLAQRPNRGEKLFF.

In its sample, this clonotype was seen many times. The V gene is TRBV5-1, the J gene TRBJ1-1, with a possible D match to TRBD1 (6 bases). The CDR3 covers 14 residues. The germline V and J ends were trimmed by 0 bases and 6 bases, with 12 bases remaining between them. Germline CDR1 is SGHRS and CDR2 is YFSETQ. In DNA form, the CDR3 reads TGCGCCAGCAGCTTGGATGGGGGCGCCCCTGAAGCTTTCTTT. Translation: CASSLDGGAPEAFF.

This clonotype came up many times. The rearrangement uses TRBV5-1 and TRBJ1-1, with D unclear. V shed 1 base and J shed 0 bases, with 7 bases lying between them. This CDR3 spans 14 amino acids. Germline V gene sequence: CDR1 SGHRS, CDR2 YFSETQ. The CDR3 is CASSLRHMNTEAFF. The CDR3 nucleotides are TGCGCCAGCAGCTTGAGGCACATGAACACTGAAGCTTTCTTT.